These 27 T cell receptor beta chains were all obtained from the same sample, sequenced in a study of blood T cell repertoires in COVID-19. The protocol was immunoSEQ multiplex PCR, while the TCRdb copy is restricted to in-frame clones and leaves out a portion. The sample has under 30,000 clones; roughly nine tenths are singletons. Sequencing was carried out using peripheral blood. Receptors originate from a human donor with active COVID-19. The donor label of this sample is uncertain.

J is TRBJ2-3 and V is TRBV7-2, with TRBD2 matching 16 bases. The CDR3 is 19 amino acids. The germline CDR1 and CDR2 sequences are SGHTA and FQGNSA. V shed 4 bases, J shed 4 bases, and the junction held 11 bases outside the gene matches. The DNA for the CDR3 is TGTGCCAGCAGCTCGGGGGGACTAGCGGGAGGGCCGTGGGCAGATACGCAGTATTTT. As protein: CASSSGGLAGGPWADTQYF.

The V and J genes are TRBV5-4 and TRBJ1-5; TRBD1 matches 9 bases. J lost 6 bases, V lost 0 bases, and 4 bases had no gene match. The germline V gene encodes CDR1 SGHNT and CDR2 YYREEE (reference sequence). The CDR3 is 15 amino acids. In nucleotides, the CDR3 is TGTGCCAGCAGCTTGGACAGGGGGCATACTCAGCCCCAGCATTTT. Encoded protein: CASSLDRGHTQPQHF. The full variable domain, with the rest looked up from reference TRBV5-4 and TRBJ1-5, is ETGVTQSPTHLIKTRGQQVTLRCSSQSGHNTVSWYQQALGQGPQFIFQYYREEENGRGNFPPRFSGLQFPNYSSELNVNALELDDSALYLCASSLDRGHTQPQHFGDGTRLSIL.

V and J are TRBV11-3 and TRBJ2-5; possibly TRBD2 for D (5 bases). The length of the CDR3 is 15 residues. V gave up 3 bases and J gave up 0 bases, with 11 bases separating them. Germline CDR1 and CDR2: SGHNT and YENEEA. CDR3: CASSFDGVYQETQYF. As DNA, the CDR3 is TGTGCCAGCAGCTTCGACGGGGTGTACCAAGAGACCCAGTACTTC.

Turning to this clone: A read error may produce the germline difference seen at one junction end. V is TRBV7-7 and J is TRBJ2-2; 12 bases fit TRBD1. The CDR3 is 19 residues long. Germline V gene data show CDR1 as SSHAT and CDR2 as FNYEAQ (reference sequence). The CDR3 DNA follows: TGTGCTAGCAGCTCAGTTCCGGGACAGGGGGCGCTAGGCACCGGGGAGCTGTTTTTT. Its protein product is CASSSVPGQGALGTGELFF.

V gene TRBV30 combines with J gene TRBJ2-2; the match to TRBD2 covers 13 bases. The CDR3 sequence is 16 residues long. V was pared by 8 bases and J by 5 bases, with 11 bases of the junction left unmatched. In germline, CDR1 is GTSNPN, CDR2 SVGIG (reference sequence). In DNA form, the CDR3 reads TGTGCCGGACGGGGACTAGCGGGGTCTGCGACCGGGGAGCTGTTTTTT. Its translation is CAGRGLAGSATGELFF.

This chain joins TRBV5-1 and TRBJ2-2, with 11 bases fitting TRBD2. The CDR3 sequence is 15 residues long. Trimming took 6 bases from V and 0 from J; bases not matched to a gene: 1. CDR1 is SGHRS and CDR2 is YFSETQ in the germline V gene. As DNA, the CDR3 is TGCGCCAGCAATAGCGGGGGGGCGAACACCGGGGAGCTGTTTTTT. This gives the protein CASNSGGANTGELFF.

This chain connects TRBV2 to TRBJ2-7; TRBD1 agrees at 7 bases. Germline V CDR1 and CDR2: SNHLY, FYNNEI. The CDR3 has 17 amino acids. V shed 1 base and J 4 bases; nucleotides not matched to a gene: 13. The CDR3 sequence: CASSEGEGRGWVYEQYF. DNA for the CDR3: TGTGCCAGCAGTGAAGGTGAGGGCAGGGGGTGGGTTTACGAGCAGTACTTC.

The chain has TRBV2 and TRBJ2-2; maybe TRBD1 (5 bases). This CDR3 has 14 amino acids. The germline V gene encodes CDR1 SNHLY and CDR2 FYNNEI. The ends were cut back, 4 bases at V and 1 base at J, with 7 bases in the middle. CDR3: CASSVDKNTGELFF. In DNA, the CDR3 is TGTGCCAGCAGTGTGGACAAGAACACCGGGGAGCTGTTTTTT.

This chain connects TRBV4-1 to TRBJ1-5, with D tentatively TRBD1 (6 bases). Germline V gene data show CDR1 as MGHRA and CDR2 as YSYEKL. V was pared by 2 bases and J by 1 base, with 18 bases between. The CDR3 spans 18 residues. The CDR3 DNA reads as TGCGCCAGCAGCCAAATAGAGGTCTGGGGGCGAAGCAATCAGCCCCAGCATTTT. Translation: CASSQIEVWGRSNQPQHF.

The rearrangement links TRBV11-2 to TRBJ2-7, with 8 positions matching TRBD2. Germline loops: CDR1 SGHAT, CDR2 FQNNGV. V lost 2 bases, J lost 2 bases, and 8 bases stayed unmatched. The CDR3 length is 16 residues. DNA of the CDR3: TGTGCCAGCAGCTTAATTACAAGGACTAGCACCTACGAGCAGTACTTC. Translating gives CASSLITRTSTYEQYF.

The V gene is TRBV18, the J gene TRBJ1-1; 7 bases are a match to TRBD1. Germline V gene data show CDR1 as KGHSH and CDR2 as LQKENI. The CDR3 is 14 residues long. The ends lost 3 bases at V and 3 bases at J; junction bases unmatched: 4. This CDR3 reads CASSPRQGDTEAFF. The CDR3 region has the DNA TGTGCCAGCTCACCTAGACAGGGTGACACTGAAGCTTTCTTT.

J is TRBJ2-7 and V is TRBV19; perhaps TRBD1 as D (6 bases). This CDR3 region has 14 residues. V was cut by 4 bases and J by 3 bases, with 13 bases left in between. CDR1 LNHDA and CDR2 SQIVND come from the germline V gene (reference sequence). The chain's CDR3 is CASSRAGVNYEQYF. The CDR3 DNA is TGTGCCAGTAGTAGGGCAGGGGTAAACTACGAGCAGTACTTC.

This chain links TRBV18 with TRBJ2-3; 8 bases agree with TRBD2. Germline V gene data show CDR1 as KGHSH and CDR2 as LQKENI. V was clipped by 3 bases and J by 1 base; unmatched bases: 6. The CDR3 sequence is 16 residues long. The CDR3 sequence: CASSPGGAGGTDTQYF. In nucleotides, the CDR3 is TGTGCCAGCTCACCCGGGGGGGCCGGGGGCACAGATACGCAGTATTTT.

The chain recombines TRBV5-5 with TRBJ2-4, with no clear D. Trimming left V 0 bases short and J 0 bases short, with 4 bases between. The CDR3 has 14 amino acids. Per the germline V gene, CDR1 is SGHKS and CDR2 is YYEKEE (reference sequence). CDR3 protein: CASSLGGAKNIQYF. The CDR3 DNA is TGTGCCAGCAGCTTGGGAGGAGCCAAAAACATTCAGTACTTC.

CDR3 sequence: CASSSGGGDGYTF. CDR3 sequence (DNA): TGTGCCAGCAGCTCGGGAGGGGGGGATGGCTACACCTTC. The chain carries TRBV7-2 and TRBJ1-2, with D perhaps TRBD1 (6 bases). V lost 4 bases, J lost 6 bases, and 12 bases lay in between. The CDR3 is 13 residues long. Germline lookup yields CDR1 SGHTA and CDR2 FQGNSA.

The chain carries TRBV7-9 and TRBJ1-6, with a weak D call TRBD1 (6 bases). The V and J ends lost 2 bases and 8 bases respectively, with 16 bases between them. The CDR3 has 16 residues. Germline V lookup: CDR1 SEHNR, CDR2 FQNEAQ (reference sequence). Here the CDR3 DNA reads TGTGCCAGCAGCTTACTAGCGGCAGGGGTGGATTCACCCCTCCACTTT. It specifies CASSLLAAGVDSPLHF.

The chain links TRBV18 to TRBJ2-1, with 8 bases aligning to TRBD1. Germline V CDR1 and CDR2: KGHSH, LQKENI. Trimming removed 2 bases from V and 7 bases from J; junction bases left unmatched: 4. The CDR3 is 14 residues long. CDR3 region: CASSPGQGWNEQFF. As DNA, the CDR3 is TGTGCCAGCTCACCAGGACAGGGATGGAATGAGCAGTTCTTC.

The chain links TRBV2 to TRBJ2-7; 13 nucleotides match TRBD2. V lost 7 bases and J lost 12; bases outside the gene matches: 6. In germline, CDR1 is SNHLY, CDR2 FYNNEI. There are 12 residues in the CDR3. The CDR3 nucleotides are TGTGCCAGCACCCTGGGACTAGCGGGAACGTACTTC. Its translation is CASTLGLAGTYF.

This clone appeared once. V usage is TRBV2 and J usage is TRBJ1-3; a possible D gene is TRBD1 (5 bases). Per the germline V gene, CDR1 is SNHLY and CDR2 is FYNNEI. With 9 bases removed from V and 4 bases from J, the gap between germline ends came to 13 bases. The CDR3 spans 13 residues. CDR3 residues: CARTIGAGNTIYF. CDR3 sequence (DNA): TGTGCCAGAACCATTGGGGCCGGAAACACCATATATTTT.

The chain carries TRBV18 and TRBJ1-2; 11 bases match TRBD1. The CDR3 is 17 amino acids. V dropped 5 bases and J dropped 6; count of bases not matched to a gene: 14. CDR1 and CDR2 (germline): KGHSH, LQKENI. DNA for the CDR3: TGTGCCAGCTCATCGGGACAGGGGGTTAAGCGGGGAAATGGCTACACCTTC. Residues: CASSSGQGVKRGNGYTF.

This chain uses TRBV10-3 with TRBJ1-3; D gene ambiguous. V shed 2 bases and J shed 4 bases, with 9 bases lying between them. This CDR3 contains 14 residues. Germline CDR1 is ENHRY and CDR2 is SYGVKD. The CDR3 protein is CAISERSGGNTIYF. In nucleotides, the CDR3 is TGTGCCATCAGTGAGAGGAGCGGAGGAAACACCATATATTTT.

This sequence joins TRBV27 and TRBJ2-2; 7 bases fit TRBD2. This CDR3 comprises 16 residues. After removal of 6 bases from V and 3 bases from J, the junction contained 10 bases not matched to a gene. CDR1 is MNHEY and CDR2 is SMNVEV in the germline V gene (reference sequence). The CDR3 coding sequence is TGTGCCAGCAGCCCCGGGGGGTTAATTGACACCGGGGAGCTGTTTTTT. Translated, it gives CASSPGGLIDTGELFF.

The V call is TRBV11-3, the J call TRBJ2-5, with 11 bases fitting TRBD1. V shed 1 base, J shed 1 base, and the junction held 2 bases outside the gene matches. Germline V CDR1 and CDR2: SGHNT, YENEEA. The CDR3 contains 16 residues. CDR3 residues: CASSLGDRGSQETQYF. For the CDR3, the DNA is TGTGCCAGCAGCTTAGGGGACAGGGGGTCCCAAGAGACCCAGTACTTC.

This clone was observed a few times. This chain links TRBV5-1 with TRBJ2-7; possibly TRBD1 for D (6 bases). This CDR3 region has 16 residues. V was trimmed by 0 bases and J by 5 bases, leaving 18 bases between them. Germline V gene lookup returns CDR1 SGHRS and CDR2 YFSETQ. CDR3 sequence: CASSLEPDRRLNEQYF. In nucleotides, the CDR3 is TGCGCCAGCAGCTTGGAGCCGGACAGAAGGTTAAACGAGCAGTACTTC. Together with reference TRBV5-1 and TRBJ2-7, the CDR3 gives the full variable domain: KAGVTQTPRYLIKTRGQQVTLSCSPISGHRSVSWYQQTPGQGLQFLFEYFSETQRNKGNFPGRFSGRQFSNSRSEMNVSTLELGDSALYLCASSLEPDRRLNEQYFGPGTRLTVT.

The chain combines TRBV19 with TRBJ1-1; D unresolved. Germline CDR1 LNHDA, CDR2 SQIVND (reference sequence). This CDR3 contains 11 residues. Trimming shortened V by 6 bases and J by 1 base, and 3 bases separated the two germline ends. For the CDR3, the DNA is TGTGCCAGTAGCTGGAACACTGAAGCTTTCTTT. Translating gives CASSWNTEAFF.

The chain links TRBV11-2 to TRBJ1-3; no reliable D call. This CDR3 spans 12 amino acids. Trimming removed 3 bases at V and 4 bases at J, with 4 bases between. Germline V gives CDR1 SGHAT, CDR2 FQNNGV. Written as DNA, the CDR3 is TGTGCCAGCAGCTTTGAGGGAAACACCATATATTTT. Protein product: CASSFEGNTIYF.

The chain has TRBV3-1 (or the pseudogene TRBV3-2) and TRBJ2-2; D is undetermined. Trimming removed 4 bases at V and 2 bases at J, with 5 bases between. Germline CDR1 reads LGHDT; CDR2 reads YNNKEL (reference sequence). This CDR3 has 13 residues. For the CDR3, the DNA is TGTGCCAGCAGCCCCTTTAACACCGGGGAGCTGTTTTTT. Its translation: CASSPFNTGELFF.